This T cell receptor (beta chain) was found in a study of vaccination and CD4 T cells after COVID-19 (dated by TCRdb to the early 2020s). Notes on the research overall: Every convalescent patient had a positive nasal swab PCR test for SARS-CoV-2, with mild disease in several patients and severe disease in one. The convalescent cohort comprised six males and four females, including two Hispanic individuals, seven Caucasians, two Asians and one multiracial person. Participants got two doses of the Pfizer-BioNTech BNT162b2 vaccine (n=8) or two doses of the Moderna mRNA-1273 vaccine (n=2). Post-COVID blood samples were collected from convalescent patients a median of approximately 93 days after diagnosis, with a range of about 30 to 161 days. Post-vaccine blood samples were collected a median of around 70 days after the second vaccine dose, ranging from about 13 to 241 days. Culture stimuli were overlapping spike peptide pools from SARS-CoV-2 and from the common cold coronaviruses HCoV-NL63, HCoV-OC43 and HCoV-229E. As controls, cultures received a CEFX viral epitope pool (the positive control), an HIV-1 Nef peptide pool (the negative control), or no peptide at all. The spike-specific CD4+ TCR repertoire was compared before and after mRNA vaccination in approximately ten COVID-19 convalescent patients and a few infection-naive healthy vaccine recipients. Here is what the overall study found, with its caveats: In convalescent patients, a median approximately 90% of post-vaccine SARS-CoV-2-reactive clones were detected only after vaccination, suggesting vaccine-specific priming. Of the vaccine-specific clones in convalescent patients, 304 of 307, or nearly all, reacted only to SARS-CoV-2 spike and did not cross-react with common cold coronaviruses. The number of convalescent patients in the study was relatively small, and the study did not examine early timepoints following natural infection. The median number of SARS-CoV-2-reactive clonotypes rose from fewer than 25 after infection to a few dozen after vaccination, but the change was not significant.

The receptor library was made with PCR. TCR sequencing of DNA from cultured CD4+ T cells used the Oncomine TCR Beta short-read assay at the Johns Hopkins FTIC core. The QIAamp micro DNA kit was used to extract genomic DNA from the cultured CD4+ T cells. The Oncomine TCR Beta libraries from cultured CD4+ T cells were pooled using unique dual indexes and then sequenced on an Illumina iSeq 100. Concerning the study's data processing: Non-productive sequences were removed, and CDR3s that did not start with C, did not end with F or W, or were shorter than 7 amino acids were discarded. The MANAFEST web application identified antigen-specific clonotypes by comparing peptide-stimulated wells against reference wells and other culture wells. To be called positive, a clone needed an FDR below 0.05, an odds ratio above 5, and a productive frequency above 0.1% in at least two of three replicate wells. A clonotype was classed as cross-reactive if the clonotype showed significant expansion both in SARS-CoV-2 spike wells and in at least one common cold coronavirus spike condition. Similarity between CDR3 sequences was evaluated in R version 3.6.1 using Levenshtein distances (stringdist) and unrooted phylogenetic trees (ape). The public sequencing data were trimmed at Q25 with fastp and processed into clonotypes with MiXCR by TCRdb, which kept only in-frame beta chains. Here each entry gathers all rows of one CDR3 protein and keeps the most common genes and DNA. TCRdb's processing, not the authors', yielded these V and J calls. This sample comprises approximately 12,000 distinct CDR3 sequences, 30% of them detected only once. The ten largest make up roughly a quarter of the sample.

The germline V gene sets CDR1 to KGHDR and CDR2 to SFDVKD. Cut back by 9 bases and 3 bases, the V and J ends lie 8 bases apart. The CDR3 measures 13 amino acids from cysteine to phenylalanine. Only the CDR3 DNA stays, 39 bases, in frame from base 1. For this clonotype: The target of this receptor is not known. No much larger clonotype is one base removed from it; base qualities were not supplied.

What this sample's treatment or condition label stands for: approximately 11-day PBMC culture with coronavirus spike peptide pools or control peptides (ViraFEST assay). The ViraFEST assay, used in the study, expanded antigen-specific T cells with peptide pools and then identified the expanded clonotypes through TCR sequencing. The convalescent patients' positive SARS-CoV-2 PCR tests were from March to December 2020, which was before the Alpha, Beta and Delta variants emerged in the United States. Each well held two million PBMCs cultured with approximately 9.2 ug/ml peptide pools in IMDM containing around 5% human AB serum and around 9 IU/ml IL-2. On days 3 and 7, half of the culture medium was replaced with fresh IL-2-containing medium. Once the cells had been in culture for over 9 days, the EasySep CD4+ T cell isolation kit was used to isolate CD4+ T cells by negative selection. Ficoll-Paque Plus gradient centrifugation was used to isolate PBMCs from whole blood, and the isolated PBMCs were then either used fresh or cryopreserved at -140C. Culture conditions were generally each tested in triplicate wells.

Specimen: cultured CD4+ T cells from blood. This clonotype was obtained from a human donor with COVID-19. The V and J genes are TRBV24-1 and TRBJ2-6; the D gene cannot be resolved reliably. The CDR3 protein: CATGSSGANVLTF. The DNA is TGTGCCACCGGGTCTAGTGGGGCCAACGTCCTGACTTTC.